This TCR beta chain was identified in a study of control samples from healthy donors and cancer patients. The length of the CDR3 is 16 residues. The V and J ends lost 9 bases and 2 bases, in that order; junction bases with no gene match: 12. Per germline, CDR1 KGHDR and CDR2 SFDVKD. TCRdb keeps only in-frame clones here, not all; method: immunoSEQ multiplex PCR. Of 20,000 to 25,000 clones listed, more than 80% were seen once; the top ten hold about two fifths. J is TRBJ2-1 and V is TRBV24-1; 7 bases are a match to TRBD2. The receptor was isolated from a man between 60 and 75 years old with head and neck cancer. Sequenced material: PBMCs. The CDR3 reads CATPLGREHAYNEQFF. The CDR3 nucleotides are TGTGCCACCCCCCTGGGGCGGGAGCACGCCTACAATGAGCAGTTCTTC.